A single sample gave rise to the 8 T cell receptor beta chains below, sequenced in a study of blood T cell repertoires in COVID-19. Assay: immunoSEQ multiplex PCR; the TCRdb copy retains only in-frame clones and omits some. The data contain about 500,000 clones, roughly nine tenths of them seen just once; the ten biggest clones take up roughly 0.72%. The sequenced sample was PBMCs or T cells enriched from blood (not recorded which). The origin of the receptors is a woman under 30 who had recovered from COVID-19.

This chain uses TRBV28 with TRBJ1-5, with no clear D. The germline V gene encodes CDR1 MDHEN and CDR2 SYDVKM. The CDR3 runs to 13 residues. V was shortened by 5 bases and J by 5 bases, with 10 bases between the two germline ends. CDR3: CASSIGAYQPQHF. DNA for the CDR3: TGTGCCAGCAGTATCGGAGCCTATCAGCCCCAGCATTTT.

V and J are TRBV19 and TRBJ1-1; D is uncertain. The CDR3 spans 13 residues. V dropped 5 bases and J dropped 6 bases, with 13 bases sitting between them. CDR1 is LNHDA, CDR2 SQIVND, per germline (reference sequence). Here the CDR3 reads CASSPKTPSEAFF. The CDR3 DNA follows: TGTGCCAGTAGTCCTAAAACGCCGTCTGAAGCTTTCTTT.

The CDR3 DNA reads TGTGCCAGCACCGCACAGGGGGCCGGCAATGAGCAGTTCTTC. Protein: CASTAQGAGNEQFF. V is TRBV3-1 (or the pseudogene TRBV3-2) and J is TRBJ2-1, with TRBD1 matching over 9 bases. The CDR3 is made up of 14 amino acids. After removal of 7 bases from V and 6 bases from J, the junction contained 7 bases not matched to a gene. Germline-derived CDR1 and CDR2 are LGHDT and YNNKEL (reference sequence).

The chain couples TRBV30 to TRBJ2-2; tentatively, D is TRBD1 (8 bases). The V and J ends lost 2 bases and 4 bases respectively, with 14 bases between them. The CDR3 runs 15 residues. Per the germline V gene, CDR1 is GTSNPN and CDR2 is SVGIG (reference sequence). The CDR3 here is CAWSTGGVGTGELFF. The CDR3 DNA reads TGTGCCTGGAGTACAGGGGGGGTAGGCACCGGGGAGCTGTTTTTT.

The chain employs TRBV3-1 (or the pseudogene TRBV3-2) and TRBJ2-5; 8 positions agree with TRBD1. The CDR3 totals 19 residues. V was pared by 2 bases and J by 5 bases, with 19 bases of the junction left unmatched. The germline V gene has CDR1 LGHDT and CDR2 YNNKEL (reference sequence). CDR3 in amino acids: CASSQRGRLGQGWQETQYF. The CDR3 DNA reads TGTGCCAGCAGCCAAAGGGGGCGATTAGGACAGGGATGGCAGGAGACCCAGTACTTC.

V and J are TRBV2 and TRBJ2-7, with TRBD2 identical over 9 bases. The V gene end was trimmed by 6 bases and the J gene end by 1 base; junction bases not matched to a gene: 4. The CDR3 contains 14 residues. Per the germline V gene, CDR1 is SNHLY and CDR2 is FYNNEI. The CDR3 region is CASRKRGESYEQYF. DNA for the CDR3: TGTGCCAGCAGGAAGCGGGGGGAATCCTACGAGCAGTACTTC.

This clone was recorded many times. The gene calls are TRBV5-6 and TRBJ1-6; a weak D match, TRBD1 (6 bases). The V end lost 3 bases, the J end lost 6 bases, and 19 bases lay between the germline ends. CDR1 and CDR2 from the germline V gene are SGHDT and YYEEEE. This CDR3 region has 17 residues. This CDR3 reads CASSSQTIGTSNSPLHF. CDR3 DNA sequence: TGTGCCAGCAGCTCACAAACCATCGGGACAAGTAATTCACCCCTCCACTTT. Full variable domain (outside the CDR3, taken from reference TRBV5-6 and TRBJ1-6): DAGVTQSPTHLIKTRGQQVTLRCSPKSGHDTVSWYQQALGQGPQFIFQYYEEEERQRGNFPDRFSGHQFPNYSSELNVNALLLGDSALYLCASSSQTIGTSNSPLHFGNGTRLTVT.

The rearrangement joins TRBV9 to TRBJ1-1; a possible D gene is TRBD1 (6 bases). Per germline, CDR1 SGDLS and CDR2 YYNGEE. V shed 3 bases and J shed 1 base, with 13 bases lying between them. The CDR3 totals 15 residues. The CDR3: CASSDKQGGNTEAFF. The CDR3 nucleotides are TGTGCCAGCAGCGATAAACAGGGTGGGAACACTGAAGCTTTCTTT.